This TCR beta chain was sequenced during a study of T cell changes during pregnancy in multiple sclerosis. Sequenced by immunoSEQ multiplex PCR; TCRdb stores in-frame clones only, minus some. The data hold 50,000 or so clones, with more than 80% observed a single time. The germline V and J ends were trimmed by 2 bases and 2 bases, with 6 bases remaining between them. CDR3 length equals 13 residues. Germline CDR1 is MDHEN and CDR2 is SYDVKM. This specimen was CD4+ T cells from peripheral blood mononuclear cells, taken before pregnancy. The chain couples TRBV28 to TRBJ1-1; TRBD1 is a possible D gene (5 bases). The clonotype was recovered from a female donor with multiple sclerosis, enrolled in a pregnancy study. The CDR3 is CASSLTGNTEAFF. CDR3 DNA: TGTGCCAGCAGTTTAACAGGAAACACTGAAGCTTTCTTT.